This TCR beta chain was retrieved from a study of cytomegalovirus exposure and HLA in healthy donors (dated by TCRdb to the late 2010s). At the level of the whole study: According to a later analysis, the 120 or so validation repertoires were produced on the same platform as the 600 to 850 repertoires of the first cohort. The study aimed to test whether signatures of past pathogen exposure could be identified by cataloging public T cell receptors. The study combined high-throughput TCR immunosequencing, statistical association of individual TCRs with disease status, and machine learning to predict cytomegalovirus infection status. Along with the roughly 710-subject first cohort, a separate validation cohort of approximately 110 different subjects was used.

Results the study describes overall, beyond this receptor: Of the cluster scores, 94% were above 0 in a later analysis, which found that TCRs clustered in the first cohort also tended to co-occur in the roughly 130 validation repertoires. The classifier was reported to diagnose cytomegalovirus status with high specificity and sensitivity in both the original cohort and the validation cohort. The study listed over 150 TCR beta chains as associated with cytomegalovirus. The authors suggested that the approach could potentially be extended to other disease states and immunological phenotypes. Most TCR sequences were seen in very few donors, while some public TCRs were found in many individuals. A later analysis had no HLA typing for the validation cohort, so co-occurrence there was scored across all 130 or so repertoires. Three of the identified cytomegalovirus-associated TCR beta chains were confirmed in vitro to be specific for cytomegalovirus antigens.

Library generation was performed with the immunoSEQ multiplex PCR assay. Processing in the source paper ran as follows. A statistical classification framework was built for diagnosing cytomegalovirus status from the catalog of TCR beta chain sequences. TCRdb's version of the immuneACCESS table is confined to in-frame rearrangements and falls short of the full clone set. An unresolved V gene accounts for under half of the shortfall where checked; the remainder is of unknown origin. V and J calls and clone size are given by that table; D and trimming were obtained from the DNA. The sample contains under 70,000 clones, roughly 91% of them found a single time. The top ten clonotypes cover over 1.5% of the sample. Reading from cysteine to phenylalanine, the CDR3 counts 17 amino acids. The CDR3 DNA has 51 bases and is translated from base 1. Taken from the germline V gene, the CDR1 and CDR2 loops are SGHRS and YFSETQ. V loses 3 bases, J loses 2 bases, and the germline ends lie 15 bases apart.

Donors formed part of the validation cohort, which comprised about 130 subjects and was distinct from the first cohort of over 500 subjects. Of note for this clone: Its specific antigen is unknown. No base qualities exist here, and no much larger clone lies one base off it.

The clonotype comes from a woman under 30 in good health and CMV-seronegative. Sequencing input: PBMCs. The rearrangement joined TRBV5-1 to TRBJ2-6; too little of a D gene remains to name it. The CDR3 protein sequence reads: CASSSSPSSPGANVLTF. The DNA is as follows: TGCGCCAGCAGCTCATCCCCCTCTAGTCCTGGGGCCAACGTCCTGACTTTC.